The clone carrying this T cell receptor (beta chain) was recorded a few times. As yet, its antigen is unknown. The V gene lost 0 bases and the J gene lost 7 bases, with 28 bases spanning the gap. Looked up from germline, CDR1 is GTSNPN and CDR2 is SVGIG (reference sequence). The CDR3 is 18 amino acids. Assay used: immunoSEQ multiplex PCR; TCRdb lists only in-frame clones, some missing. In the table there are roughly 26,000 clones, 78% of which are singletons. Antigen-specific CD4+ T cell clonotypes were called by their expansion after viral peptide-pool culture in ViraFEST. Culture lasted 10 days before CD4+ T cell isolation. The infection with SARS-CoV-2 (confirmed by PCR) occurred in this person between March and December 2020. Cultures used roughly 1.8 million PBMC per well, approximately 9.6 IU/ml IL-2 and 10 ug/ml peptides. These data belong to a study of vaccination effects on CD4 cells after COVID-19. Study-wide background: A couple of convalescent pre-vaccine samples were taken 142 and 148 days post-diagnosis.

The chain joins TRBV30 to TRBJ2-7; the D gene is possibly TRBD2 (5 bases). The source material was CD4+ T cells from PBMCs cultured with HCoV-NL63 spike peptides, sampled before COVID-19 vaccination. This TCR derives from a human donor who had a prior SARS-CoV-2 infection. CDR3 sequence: CAWSVQPFVVGDVREQYF. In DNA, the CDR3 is TGTGCCTGGAGTGTACAACCCTTCGTCGTGGGAGACGTGAGGGAGCAGTACTTC.